The 12 T cell receptor beta chains listed next were all sequenced from one sample in a study of cytotoxic CD8 clonotypes in ibrutinib-treated CLL. Clones were sequenced by immunoSEQ multiplex PCR, and TCRdb holds only the in-frame ones, with some missing. This table holds tens of thousands of clones, approximately 82% found once. Sequenced material: PBMCs, taken after 24 months of ibrutinib treatment. The receptor set was obtained from a human donor with chronic lymphocytic leukemia.

The J gene is TRBJ2-1, the V gene TRBV29-1; no clear D. Trimming pared 3 bases from V and 12 bases from J, leaving 9 bases between. The CDR3 extends over 10 amino acids. CDR1 and CDR2 from the germline V gene are SQVTM and ANQGSEA. The CDR3 here is CSVDSGVQFF. CDR3 sequence (DNA): TGCAGCGTTGATTCCGGTGTGCAGTTCTTC.

The chain joins TRBV30 to TRBJ1-5; D might be TRBD1 (5 bases). The CDR3 has 14 residues. CDR1 and CDR2 from the germline V gene are GTSNPN and SVGIG (reference sequence). V lost 0 bases and J 3 bases, leaving 9 bases between the germline ends. The CDR3 DNA reads as TGTGCCTGGAGTGTCTGGGGGTCCAATCAGCCCCAGCATTTT. Translation gives CAWSVWGSNQPQHF. Full variable domain (missing parts from reference TRBV30 and TRBJ1-5): SQTIHQWPATLVQPVGSPLSLECTVEGTSNPNLYWYRQAAGRGLQLLFYSVGIGQISSEVPQNLSASRPQDRQFILSSKKLLLSDSGFYLCAWSVWGSNQPQHFGDGTRLSIL.

The V call is TRBV10-3, the J call TRBJ2-3; perhaps TRBD2 as D (6 bases). CDR1 is ENHRY, CDR2 SYGVKD, per germline. The germline V and J ends were trimmed by 6 bases and 9 bases, with 13 bases remaining between them. The CDR3 spans 12 residues. CDR3 coding DNA: TGTGCCATCAGCGAGACTAGGCAGACGCAGTATTTT. Encoded protein: CAISETRQTQYF.

This clone was observed a handful of times. The chain couples TRBV7-8 to TRBJ1-5; D uncertain. CDR3 length: 13 amino acids. Germline V gives CDR1 SGHVS, CDR2 FQNEAQ. V lost 5 bases to trimming and J lost 5 bases, with 10 bases between them. For the CDR3, the DNA is TGTGCCAGCAGCGCGAGAATTGATCAGCCCCAGCATTTT. Its translation is CASSARIDQPQHF.

The chain has TRBV13 and TRBJ2-1; TRBD1 aligns across 9 bases. Per germline, CDR1 PRHDT and CDR2 FYEKMQ (reference sequence). The trim removed 4 bases at V and 0 bases at J, leaving 1 base unmatched. CDR3 length equals 15 residues. CDR3 loop: CASSWGQGSYNEQFF. For the CDR3, the DNA is TGTGCCAGCAGCTGGGGACAGGGCTCCTACAATGAGCAGTTCTTC.

This chain connects TRBV6-1 to TRBJ1-3; 9 positions agree with TRBD1. V was pared by 3 bases and J by 3 bases, with 3 bases of the junction left unmatched. Germline CDR1 is MNHNS and CDR2 is SASEGT. This CDR3 contains 15 residues. The chain's CDR3 is CASSEGTGYGNTIYF. CDR3 sequence (DNA): TGTGCCAGCAGTGAGGGGACAGGGTATGGAAACACCATATATTTT.

The chain uses TRBV9 and TRBJ1-3; no clear D. V gave up 3 bases and J gave up 0 bases, with 13 bases separating them. Germline assignment: CDR1 SGDLS and CDR2 YYNGEE. This CDR3 is 16 amino acids long. CDR3 protein: CASSERVTISGNTIYF. CDR3 DNA sequence: TGTGCCAGCAGCGAGCGGGTTACAATCTCTGGAAACACCATATATTTT.

The chain recombines TRBV7-8 with TRBJ2-3; 7 bases agree with TRBD2. Germline-derived CDR1 and CDR2 are SGHVS and FQNEAQ. The CDR3 has 15 residues. V was pared by 0 bases and J by 5 bases, with 5 bases of the junction left unmatched. CDR3 bases: TGTGCCAGCAGCTTAGCGCGGGTAGCGGGAGATACGCAGTATTTT. As protein: CASSLARVAGDTQYF. The full variable domain, in which reference TRBV7-8 and TRBJ2-3 provide the parts outside the CDR3, is GAGVSQSPRYKVAKRGQDVALRCDPISGHVSLFWYQQALGQGPEFLTYFQNEAQLDKSGLPSDRFFAERPEGSVSTLKIQRTQQEDSAVYLCASSLARVAGDTQYFGPGTRLTVL.

The V gene is TRBV5-4, the J gene TRBJ2-2; TRBD2 matches at 11 bases. V shed 4 bases, J shed 5 bases, and the junction held 7 bases outside the gene matches. Germline values: CDR1 SGHNT, CDR2 YYREEE (reference sequence). The CDR3 consists of 16 residues. The CDR3 nucleotides read TGTGCCAGCAGCCCCCTACTAGCGGGAGTTACCGGGGAGCTGTTTTTT. Amino acids: CASSPLLAGVTGELFF.

This clone was found a few times. V gene TRBV7-2 combines with J gene TRBJ1-4, with 9 bases lining up with TRBD1. The germline CDR1 and CDR2 sequences are SGHTA and FQGNSA. The V segment lost 5 bases and the J segment 11 bases; nucleotides outside the gene matches: 15. The CDR3 has 16 amino acids. The CDR3 region has the DNA TGTGCCAGCAGCCCCACGGACAGGGGTACTGAAGGGAAACTGTTTTTT. The encoded protein is CASSPTDRGTEGKLFF. Together with reference TRBV7-2 and TRBJ1-4, the CDR3 gives the full variable domain: GAGVSQSPSNKVTEKGKDVELRCDPISGHTALYWYRQSLGQGLEFLIYFQGNSAPDKSGLPSDRFSAERTGGSVSTLTIQRTQQEDSAVYLCASSPTDRGTEGKLFFGSGTQLSVL.

This chain connects TRBV7-9 to TRBJ2-3; 10 bases are a match to TRBD2. Trimming at V came to 5 bases and at J to 4 bases, leaving 3 bases not matched to a gene. The germline gives CDR1 SEHNR, CDR2 FQNEAQ (reference sequence). The CDR3 consists of 14 residues. CDR3 protein: CASSLSGRPDTQYF. CDR3 nucleotide sequence: TGTGCCAGCAGCCTTAGCGGGAGGCCAGATACGCAGTATTTT.

The gene calls are TRBV6-1 and TRBJ2-3, with TRBD2 matching 12 bases. The V gene's germline CDR1 is MNHNS and CDR2 SASEGT. The CDR3 is made up of 18 amino acids. J lost 3 bases, V lost 1 base, and 8 bases had no gene match. CDR3 nucleotides: TGTGCCAGCAGTGAAGTCCTACTAGCGGGGGGAGGGACAGATACGCAGTATTTT. Translating gives CASSEVLLAGGGTDTQYF.